The sequence of this TCR beta chain was determined in a study of OX40 agonist ivuxolimab in advanced cancers. Study summary: Therapy given before enrollment (anti-PD-1, anti-PD-L1 or anti-CTLA-4) was allowed, and 40% had some. There were three patients with partial responses, one having hepatocellular carcinoma and two cutaneous melanoma.

Germline values: CDR1 LNHDA, CDR2 SQIVND (reference sequence). Trimming stripped 3 bases from V and 2 bases from J, with 17 bases between. This CDR3 is 18 amino acids long. Sequencing was performed with immunoSEQ multiplex PCR; in TCRdb, only in-frame clones are kept and a portion is missing. The repertoire holds under 20,000 clones, with approximately 77% as singletons. This clone is hyperexpanded by share. The antigen is not known. General study results and limits: Researchers report that CD8+ T cells had, on average, more expanded clones than CD4+.

The source of this sequence is an adult with an advanced solid tumor such as melanoma, head and neck, liver or kidney cancer. This chain uses TRBV19 with TRBJ2-6; maybe TRBD2 (5 bases). The input for sequencing was CD4+ or CD8+ T cells sorted from blood, taken in a trial of the OX40 agonist ivuxolimab. CDR3 sequence: CASSIGILGFTGANVLTF. The CDR3 DNA sequence: TGTGCCAGTAGTATCGGGATCCTGGGCTTCACTGGGGCCAACGTCCTGACTTTC.